This TCR beta chain was sequenced in a study of blood T cell repertoires in COVID-19. Cohorts were determined from participant-reported clinical history. The data were produced by immunoSEQ multiplex PCR, yet TCRdb's version contains in-frame clones alone and is incomplete. The sample carries over 110,000 clones, about 80% recorded once. The specimen was PBMCs or T cells enriched from blood (not recorded which). This sequence originates from a man between 50 and 59 years old in a cohort exposed to, infected with or recovered from COVID-19 (not recorded which).

CDR3 nucleotide sequence: TGTGCCAGCTCACCAGAGCAGGGGACAGGTCAGCCCCAGCATTTT. It is translated as CASSPEQGTGQPQHF. The rearrangement links TRBV18 to TRBJ1-5, with TRBD1 matching over 8 bases. The CDR3 extends over 15 amino acids. Per germline, CDR1 KGHSH and CDR2 LQKENI. Losses at the gene ends were 2 bases for V and 6 bases for J; bases not matched to a gene: 6.